This paragraph reports one T cell receptor (beta chain). This clone has a handful of counts. The antigen it recognizes is unknown. One base away there is no much larger clone; base qualities are not given. The record originates from a study of memory CD4+ T cells and cytomegalovirus serostatus (dated by TCRdb to the late 2010s). Study-level background: The cohort included 35 or so healthy adults from Belgium, of whom 9 were CMV seropositive and roughly 25 were CMV seronegative. CD4+ memory TCRbeta repertoires of a Belgian cohort with known cytomegalovirus serostatus were sequenced in order to replicate a published TCR-based CMV serostatus classifier. General findings and caveats noted by the study authors: Only CD4+CD45RO+ memory cells were sequenced, unlike the original study, which covered naive and memory CD4+ and CD8+ populations. CMV serostatus prediction reached a median bootstrapped AUC of roughly 0.96 with the original framework and just under 0.93 with a US-trained random forest. Of 150 to 200 previously reported CMV-associated TCRbeta sequences, approximately 70 appeared in the CD4+ memory repertoires, each in one to five individuals. The results were read as suggesting that the CMV-associated TCR signature is, for the most part, present in the CD4+ memory repertoire. A median bootstrapped AUC of almost 0.96 with a 95% CI of 0.76-1.00 was achieved on the Belgian cohort by the original-framework classifier.

Single viable CD3+CD4+CD8-CD45RO+ cells were sorted as memory CD4+ T cells on a FACSAria II. To determine CMV serostatus, a Roche Elecsys assay was used that detects serum IgG against CMV pp150, pp28, p38 and p52. Once the samples were thawed, total CD4+ T cells were enriched through positive selection using CD4 magnetic microbeads. The samples came from a separate study whose specific focus was interrogating the CD4+ T cell memory repertoire. Peripheral blood mononuclear cells were isolated and cryopreserved following standard operating procedures; serum was stored at -80 °C. The staining relied on CD3-PerCP (BW264/56), CD4-APC (RPA-T4), CD45RO-PE (UCHT1) and CD8-Pacific Orange (3B5) antibodies, and Sytox blue was used to exclude non-viable cells. The V end loses 0 bases and the J end loses 4 bases, and a stretch of 5 bases separates them. CDR1 SGHNT and CDR2 YYREEE were looked up in the germline V gene (reference sequence). Its CDR3 holds 13 amino acids, cysteine through phenylalanine. Kept here is only the CDR3 DNA, which spans 39 bases and is read in frame from base 1.

Genomic DNA was extracted from sorted cells with the Quick-DNA Microprep Kit. Amplification of TCRbeta DNA was done with the immunoSEQ hsTCRbeta kit, following the protocol from the manufacturer. An Illumina MiSeq instrument was used to sequence the TCRbeta libraries. The authors' analysis ran thus. Once out-of-frame sequences had been removed, 2,204,828 distinct TCRbeta sequences were left, which works out to an average of about 71,000 per individual. Two values were used to score each individual: the count of 150 to 200 previously reported CMV-associated TCRbeta sequences and the total count of productive distinct TCRbeta sequences. A beta-binomial model was reimplemented in Python, and scikit-learn random forests with default parameters were trained on US cohort data. Classifier performance on the Belgian cohort was reported as the median AUC with percentile confidence intervals calculated over 10,000 bootstrap iterations. TCRdb took over this immuneACCESS table, retaining in-frame rearrangements with V and J assigned. Such tables are incomplete; in checked studies, under half of the missing clones stem from an unresolved V gene, and the remainder is unexplained. Clonal size and the V and J genes are those of that table, whereas D and trimming came from the DNA. For this sample there are 28,000 or so clones; about 76% appear just once. The ten biggest clones cover approximately 1% of the sample.

Here the chain combines TRBV5-4 and TRBJ1-5, with no confidently assigned D gene. The source of this sequence is an adult in good health and CMV-seronegative. Sequencing was carried out using memory CD4+ T cells from blood. The bases are TGTGCCAGCAGCTTGGGGCAAAATCAGCCCCAGCATTTT. It specifies CASSLGQNQPQHF.